This T cell receptor (beta chain) was captured in a study of blood T cell repertoires in COVID-19. About the study: The samples span acute and convalescent COVID-19 from the United States, Italy and Spain. The analysed material was cDNA or gDNA that came from T cells, B-cell-depleted T cells, or PBMCs.

The germline gives CDR1 SGHTA, CDR2 FQGNSA. There are 15 residues in the CDR3. V lost 1 base and J 2 bases, leaving 9 bases between the germline ends. In the original processing: How many nucleated cells were present was estimated from reference gene primer amplification. Sequencing was performed with immunoSEQ multiplex PCR; in TCRdb, only in-frame clones are kept and a portion is missing. V and J calls and clone size follow that table, whereas D and trimming were derived from the DNA. The data contain about 400,000 clones, about nine tenths of them singletons. The sequencing sample was made of peripheral blood. This receptor was obtained from a woman aged 25 to 39 with active or convalescent COVID-19. The V gene is TRBV7-2, the J gene TRBJ1-5; D is perhaps TRBD1 (5 bases). The CDR3 loop is CASSLGRGGNQPQHF. In nucleotides, the CDR3 is TGTGCCAGCAGCTTAGGGAGGGGAGGCAATCAGCCCCAGCATTTT.